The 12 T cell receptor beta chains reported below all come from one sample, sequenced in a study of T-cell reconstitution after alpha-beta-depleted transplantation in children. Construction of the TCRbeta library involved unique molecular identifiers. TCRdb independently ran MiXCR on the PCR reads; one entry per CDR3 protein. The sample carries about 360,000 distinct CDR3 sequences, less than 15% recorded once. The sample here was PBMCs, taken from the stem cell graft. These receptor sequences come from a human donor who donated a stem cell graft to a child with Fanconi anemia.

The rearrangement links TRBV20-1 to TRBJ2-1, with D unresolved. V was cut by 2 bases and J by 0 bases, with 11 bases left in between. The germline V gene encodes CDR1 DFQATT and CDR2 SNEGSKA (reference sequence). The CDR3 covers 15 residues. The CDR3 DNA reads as TGCAGTGCTAGATCGGGCGGCCGCTCCTACAATGAGCAGTTCTTC. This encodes CSARSGGRSYNEQFF.

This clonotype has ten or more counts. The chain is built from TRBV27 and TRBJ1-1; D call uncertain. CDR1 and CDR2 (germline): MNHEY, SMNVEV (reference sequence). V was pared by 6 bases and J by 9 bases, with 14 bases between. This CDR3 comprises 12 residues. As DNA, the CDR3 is TGTGCCAGCAGCCCCATTGAGGGCAAAGCTTTCTTT. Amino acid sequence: CASSPIEGKAFF.

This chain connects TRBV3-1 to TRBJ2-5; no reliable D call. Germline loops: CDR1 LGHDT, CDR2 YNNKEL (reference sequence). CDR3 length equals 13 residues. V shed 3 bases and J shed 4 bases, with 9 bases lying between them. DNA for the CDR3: TGTGCCAGCAGCCATTTGTCAGGAGAGACCCAGTACTTC. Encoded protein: CASSHLSGETQYF.

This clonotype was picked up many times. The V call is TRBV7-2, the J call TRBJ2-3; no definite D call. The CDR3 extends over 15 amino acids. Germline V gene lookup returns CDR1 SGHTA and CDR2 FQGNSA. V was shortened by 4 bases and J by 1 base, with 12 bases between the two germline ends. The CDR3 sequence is CASSYLELGTDTQYF. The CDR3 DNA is TGTGCCAGCAGCTACCTGGAGTTGGGCACAGATACGCAGTATTTT.

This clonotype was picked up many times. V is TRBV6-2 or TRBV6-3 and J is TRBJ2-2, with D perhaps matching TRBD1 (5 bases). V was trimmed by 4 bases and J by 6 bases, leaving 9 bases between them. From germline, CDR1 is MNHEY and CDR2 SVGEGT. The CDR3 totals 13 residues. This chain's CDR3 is CASSSSRAGELFF. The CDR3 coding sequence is TGTGCCAGCAGTTCATCCAGGGCCGGGGAGCTGTTTTTT.

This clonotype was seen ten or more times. The CDR3 sequence: CASSRETVTGELFF. The DNA for the CDR3 is TGTGCCAGCAGCCGCGAGACAGTGACCGGGGAGCTGTTTTTT. This chain connects TRBV11-2 to TRBJ2-2; TRBD1 is a possible D gene (5 bases). Deletions cut 5 bases from V and 5 bases from J, with 12 bases between. This CDR3 has 14 residues. Germline CDR1 reads SGHAT; CDR2 reads FQNNGV.

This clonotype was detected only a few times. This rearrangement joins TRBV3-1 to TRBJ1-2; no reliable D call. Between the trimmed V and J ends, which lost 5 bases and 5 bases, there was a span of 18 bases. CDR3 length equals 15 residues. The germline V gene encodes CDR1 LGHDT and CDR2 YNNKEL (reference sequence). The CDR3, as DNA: TGTGCCAGCAGCACAACACCACAGAATCGGTATGGCTACACCTTC. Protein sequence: CASSTTPQNRYGYTF. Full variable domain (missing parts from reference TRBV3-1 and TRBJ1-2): DTAVSQTPKYLVTQMGNDKSIKCEQNLGHDTMYWYKQDSKKFLKIMFSYNNKELIINETVPNRFSPKSPDKAHLNLHINSLELGDSAVYFCASSTTPQNRYGYTFGSGTRLTVV.

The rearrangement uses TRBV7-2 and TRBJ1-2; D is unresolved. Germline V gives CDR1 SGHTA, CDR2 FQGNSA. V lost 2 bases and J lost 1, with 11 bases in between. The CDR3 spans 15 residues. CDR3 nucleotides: TGTGCCAGCAGCTTAAGCGTCCCCCTTAACTATGGCTACACCTTC. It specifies CASSLSVPLNYGYTF.

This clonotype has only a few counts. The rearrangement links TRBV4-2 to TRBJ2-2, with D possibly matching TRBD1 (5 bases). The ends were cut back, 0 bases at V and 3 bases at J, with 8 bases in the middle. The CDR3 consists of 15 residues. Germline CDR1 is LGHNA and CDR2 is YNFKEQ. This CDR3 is CASSQEGLDTGELFF. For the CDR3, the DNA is TGTGCCAGCAGCCAAGAGGGGCTAGACACCGGGGAGCTGTTTTTT.

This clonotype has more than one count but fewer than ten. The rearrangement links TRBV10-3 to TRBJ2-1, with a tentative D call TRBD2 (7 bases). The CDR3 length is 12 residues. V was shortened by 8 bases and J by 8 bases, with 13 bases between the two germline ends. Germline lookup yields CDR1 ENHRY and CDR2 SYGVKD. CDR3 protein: CAIRRGGDEQFF. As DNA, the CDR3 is TGTGCCATCCGGAGGGGGGGCGATGAGCAGTTCTTC.

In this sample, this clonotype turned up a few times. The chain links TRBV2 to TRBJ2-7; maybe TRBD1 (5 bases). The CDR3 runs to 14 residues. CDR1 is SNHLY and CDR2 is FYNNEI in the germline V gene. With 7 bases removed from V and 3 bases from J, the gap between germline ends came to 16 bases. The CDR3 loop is CASNKQESDYEQYF. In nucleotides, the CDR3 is TGTGCCAGCAACAAACAGGAGTCCGACTACGAGCAGTACTTC. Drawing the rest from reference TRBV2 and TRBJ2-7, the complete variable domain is EPEVTQTPSHQVTQMGQEVILRCVPISNHLYFYWYRQILGQKVEFLVSFYNNEISEKSEIFDDQFSVERPDGSNFTLKIRSTKLEDSAMYFCASNKQESDYEQYFGPGTRLTVT.

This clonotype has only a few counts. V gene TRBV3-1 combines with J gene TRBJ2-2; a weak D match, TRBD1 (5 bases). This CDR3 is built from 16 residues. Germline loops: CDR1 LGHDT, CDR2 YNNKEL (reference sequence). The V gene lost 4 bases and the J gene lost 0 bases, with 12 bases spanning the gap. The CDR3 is CASSRSTGANTGELFF. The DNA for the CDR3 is TGTGCCAGCAGCCGATCTACAGGCGCGAACACCGGGGAGCTGTTTTTT.